Below, 24 T cell receptor beta chains from the same sample are listed, as sequenced in a study of shared clonotypes between healthy human individuals (dated by TCRdb to the early 2020s). The protocol used for the library was the immunoSEQ multiplex PCR assay. This immuneACCESS table, as held by TCRdb, lists in-frame sequences with V and J called but not all clones. Of the missing ones, under half trace to an unresolved V gene in checked studies; the others have no known cause. In all, the sample holds more than 2 million clones, and 85% to 95% of those were seen once. Approximately 0.13% of the sample comes from the top ten. Sequenced material: naive CD4+ T cells sorted from blood. The cell subset or site label on this specimen signifies: CD45RA+ positively selected. The receptors stem from a man aged 18-30 years in good health.

V gene TRBV5-1 combines with J gene TRBJ2-6, with no clear D. Trimming left V 4 bases short and J 0 bases short, with 8 bases between. In germline, CDR1 is SGHRS, CDR2 YFSETQ. The CDR3 loop spans 15 amino acids. The CDR3 sequence: CASSPTVSGANVLTF. The CDR3 coding sequence is TGCGCCAGCAGCCCCACCGTCTCTGGGGCCAACGTCCTGACTTTC. Looking up the rest from reference TRBV5-1 and TRBJ2-6 gives the full variable domain: KAGVTQTPRYLIKTRGQQVTLSCSPISGHRSVSWYQQTPGQGLQFLFEYFSETQRNKGNFPGRFSGRQFSNSRSEMNVSTLELGDSALYLCASSPTVSGANVLTFGAGSRLTVL.

The chain couples TRBV4-1 to TRBJ1-2; 9 bases are shared with TRBD1. In germline, CDR1 is MGHRA, CDR2 YSYEKL. The CDR3 is 16 amino acids. With 4 bases clipped from V and 3 bases from J, the junction kept 9 bases outside the gene matches. DNA of the CDR3: TGCGCCAGCAGCCCCGGACAGGGGCCTAATGACTATGGCTACACCTTC. It codes for CASSPGQGPNDYGYTF.

CDR3 in DNA: TGTGCCACCCAGGCTGGCTCCTATAATTCACCCCTCCACTTT. It yields the protein CATQAGSYNSPLHF. This chain connects TRBV27 to TRBJ1-6; no clear D. The CDR3 is made up of 14 amino acids. Trimming shortened V by 10 bases and J by 0 bases, and 10 bases separated the two germline ends. Germline-derived CDR1 and CDR2 are MNHEY and SMNVEV (reference sequence).

The rearrangement joins TRBV4-3 to TRBJ1-2; D may be TRBD1 (5 bases). V was trimmed by 3 bases and J by 8 bases, leaving 13 bases between them. The CDR3 is made up of 13 amino acids. Germline V gives CDR1 LGHNA, CDR2 YSLEER. CDR3 residues: CASSHPGGRGYTF. CDR3 DNA: TGCGCCAGCAGCCACCCGGGGGGTCGGGGCTACACCTTC.

In this sample, this clone turned up a few times. V usage is TRBV6-1 and J usage is TRBJ2-7, with D tentatively TRBD1 (6 bases). Germline assignment: CDR1 MNHNS and CDR2 SASEGT. The CDR3 has 13 residues. V lost 6 bases and J lost 4, with 13 bases in between. CDR3 loop: CASRAQGWYEQYF. The CDR3 DNA is TGTGCCAGCAGGGCACAGGGTTGGTACGAGCAGTACTTC.

The chain recombines TRBV15 with TRBJ2-7; no reliable D call. Trimming cost V 0 bases and J 2 bases, with 11 bases left between them. The V gene's germline CDR1 is LNHNV and CDR2 YYDKDF (reference sequence). CDR3 length: 15 residues. Here the CDR3 reads CATSREDQETYEQYF. As DNA, the CDR3 is TGTGCCACCAGCAGAGAAGATCAGGAAACCTACGAGCAGTACTTC.

This rearrangement joins TRBV18 to TRBJ2-2; D possibly uses TRBD1 or TRBD2 (5 bases each). Per germline, CDR1 KGHSH and CDR2 LQKENI. The V and J ends lost 1 base and 7 bases respectively, with 16 bases between them. This CDR3 has 16 residues. CDR3 nucleotides: TGTGCCAGCTCACCACGGGTTTCGGGGCCGAGCGGGGAGCTGTTTTTT. As protein: CASSPRVSGPSGELFF.

This clone was counted once. The V and J genes are TRBV20-1 and TRBJ1-4, with unresolved D. The CDR3 length is 11 residues. Germline CDR1 reads DFQATT; CDR2 reads SNEGSKA (reference sequence). Trimming pared 6 bases from V and 10 bases from J, leaving 12 bases between. CDR3 DNA sequence: TGCAGTGCATACTTTCAAGGAAAACTGTTTTTT. Amino acid sequence: CSAYFQGKLFF.

This clone was observed a single time. This rearrangement joins TRBV5-5 to TRBJ2-1; no clear D. CDR3 size: 15 residues. Germline V gives CDR1 SGHKS, CDR2 YYEKEE (reference sequence). V lost 3 bases and J lost 0, with 10 bases in between. CDR3 sequence: CASSSWVSSYNEQFF. For the CDR3, the DNA is TGTGCCAGCAGCTCTTGGGTGAGCTCCTACAATGAGCAGTTCTTC.

This chain uses TRBV6-1 with TRBJ1-2, with D hard to call. The CDR3 consists of 12 residues. In germline, CDR1 is MNHNS, CDR2 SASEGT. V was cut by 1 base and J by 6 bases, with 6 bases left in between. CDR3 nucleotide sequence: TGTGCCAGCAGTGAAGGAAGGCATGGCTACACCTTC. This translates into CASSEGRHGYTF.

The V gene is TRBV5-4, the J gene TRBJ2-3; TRBD2 aligns across 8 bases. CDR1 and CDR2 from the germline V gene are SGHNT and YYREEE (reference sequence). The CDR3 covers 16 residues. Trimming cost V 2 bases and J 6 bases; bases outside gene matches: 11. DNA for the CDR3: TGTGCCAGCAGCTTAGCTACACGGGGGGGCAAGGATACGCAGTATTTT. Amino acids: CASSLATRGGKDTQYF.

The chain's CDR3 is CASSLSGLAANIQYF. The DNA of the CDR3 is TGTGCCAGCAGTTTATCGGGACTAGCTGCAAACATTCAGTACTTC. The chain uses TRBV28 and TRBJ2-4, with 9 positions matching TRBD2. The germline V gene has CDR1 MDHEN and CDR2 SYDVKM. Trimming cost V 1 base and J 6 bases; bases outside gene matches: 4. The CDR3 runs 15 residues.

V and J are TRBV7-2 and TRBJ2-7, with a tentative D call TRBD2 (6 bases). Trimming shortened V by 5 bases and J by 3 bases, and 20 bases separated the two germline ends. The germline CDR1 and CDR2 sequences are SGHTA and FQGNSA. The CDR3 is made up of 16 amino acids. The DNA of the CDR3 is TGTGCCAGCAGCCCTCCCCGTCGGGGGAGGTACTACGAGCAGTACTTC. This codes for CASSPPRRGRYYEQYF.

The chain recombines TRBV11-3 with TRBJ2-7; D is unresolved. CDR1 is SGHNT, CDR2 YENEEA, per germline. This CDR3 spans 13 amino acids. Between the trimmed V and J ends, which lost 2 bases and 3 bases, there was a span of 8 bases. CDR3 sequence reads: CASSLQENYEQYF. CDR3 in DNA: TGTGCCAGCAGCTTACAGGAGAACTACGAGCAGTACTTC.

This chain links TRBV7-2 with TRBJ2-2, with TRBD2 matching over 9 bases. There are 17 residues in the CDR3. Per germline, CDR1 SGHTA and CDR2 FQGNSA. After removal of 1 base from V and 4 bases from J, the junction contained 7 bases not matched to a gene. The CDR3 loop is CASSLGRASGITGELFF. CDR3 nucleotide sequence: TGTGCCAGCAGCTTAGGTCGGGCTAGCGGGATCACCGGGGAGCTGTTTTTT.

This clone has only one observation. The V call is TRBV10-3, the J call TRBJ2-3; D is undetermined. CDR3 length equals 16 residues. Germline V CDR1 and CDR2: ENHRY, SYGVKD. Trimming stripped 2 bases from V and 6 bases from J, with 18 bases between. The CDR3 nucleotides read TGTGCCATCAGTGAGAACCGGGCGGCCGTGGGGGATACGCAGTATTTT. Translation gives CAISENRAAVGDTQYF.

The gene calls are TRBV30 and TRBJ2-1; D perhaps matches TRBD1 (6 bases). The CDR3 is 15 amino acids. Per germline, CDR1 GTSNPN and CDR2 SVGIG (reference sequence). V shed 8 bases and J shed 5 bases, with 22 bases lying between them. As DNA, the CDR3 is TGTGCCAGTGCTCGGGGAACAGGGTTCAACAATGAGCAGTTCTTC. This encodes CASARGTGFNNEQFF.

V usage is TRBV6-5 and J usage is TRBJ1-6, with D possibly being TRBD1 (5 bases). This CDR3 has 14 residues. V was pared by 5 bases and J by 9 bases, with 14 bases between. CDR1 MNHEY and CDR2 SVGAGI come from the germline V gene. The CDR3: CASSTGGLGSPLHF. In DNA, the CDR3 is TGTGCCAGCAGTACGGGGGGTCTCGGTTCACCCCTCCACTTT.

The rearrangement joins TRBV30 to TRBJ2-1; 10 bases are shared with TRBD1. V was clipped by 4 bases and J by 0 bases; unmatched bases: 12. This CDR3 spans 18 amino acids. CDR1 and CDR2 from the germline V gene are GTSNPN and SVGIG (reference sequence). CDR3 sequence (DNA): TGTGCCTGGATCGACAGGGGGCGTGCGGGGAGCTCCTACAATGAGCAGTTCTTC. Its protein is CAWIDRGRAGSSYNEQFF. Combining the CDR3 with reference TRBV30 and TRBJ2-1 gives the whole variable domain SQTIHQWPATLVQPVGSPLSLECTVEGTSNPNLYWYRQAAGRGLQLLFYSVGIGQISSEVPQNLSASRPQDRQFILSSKKLLLSDSGFYLCAWIDRGRAGSSYNEQFFGPGTRLTVL.

The rearrangement joins TRBV18 to TRBJ2-7; D is perhaps TRBD2 (6 bases). This CDR3 has 15 amino acids. Germline lookup yields CDR1 KGHSH and CDR2 LQKENI. Trimming took 0 bases from V and 0 from J, leaving 9 bases between them. The CDR3 protein is CASSPPASASYEQYF. The CDR3 region has the DNA TGTGCCAGCTCACCACCGGCTAGCGCCTCCTACGAGCAGTACTTC.

This clone was detected only once. J is TRBJ1-2 and V is TRBV7-9; D not resolved. This CDR3 contains 15 residues. Germline V gene data show CDR1 as SEHNR and CDR2 as FQNEAQ (reference sequence). The ends were cut back, 2 bases at V and 0 bases at J, with 10 bases in the middle. As DNA, the CDR3 is TGTGCCAGCAGCTTAAAGGACGGTCCTAACTATGGCTACACCTTC. It translates to CASSLKDGPNYGYTF.

The chain has TRBV28 and TRBJ1-1, with 9 nucleotides matching TRBD1. CDR3 length: 15 amino acids. The J segment lost 6 bases and the V segment lost 4 bases, leaving 9 bases of the junction unmatched. Germline lookup yields CDR1 MDHEN and CDR2 SYDVKM. The CDR3 region has the DNA TGTGCCAGCAGTTCACCCGGGACAGGGAGCGCTGAAGCTTTCTTT. It encodes CASSSPGTGSAEAFF.

The gene calls are TRBV10-3 and TRBJ1-1; D may be TRBD1 (5 bases). V gave up 2 bases and J gave up 6 bases, with 10 bases separating them. Germline-derived CDR1 and CDR2 are ENHRY and SYGVKD. This CDR3 spans 13 amino acids. The CDR3 DNA sequence: TGTGCCATCAGTGAGGGGGGAGGCCCTGAAGCTTTCTTT. This translates into CAISEGGGPEAFF.

The chain uses TRBV15 and TRBJ2-5; D possibly corresponds to TRBD1 (6 bases). Germline loops: CDR1 LNHNV, CDR2 YYDKDF (reference sequence). Trimming cost V 1 base and J 1 base, with 13 bases left between them. This CDR3 region has 16 residues. The CDR3 coding sequence is TGTGCCACCAGCAGAGCTCTGACAGGCCTCCAAGAGACCCAGTACTTC. The encoded protein is CATSRALTGLQETQYF. The full variable domain, rest sourced from reference TRBV15 and TRBJ2-5, is DAMVIQNPRYQVTQFGKPVTLSCSQTLNHNVMYWYQQKSSQAPKLLFHYYDKDFNNEADTPDNFQSRRPNTSFCFLDIRSPGLGDTAMYLCATSRALTGLQETQYFGPGTRLLVL.